This TCR beta chain stems from a study of CD8 T cells in Susac syndrome. Reverse transcription of roughly 0.45 to 1 ug RNA was carried out with random hexamers. TCR beta CDR3 was amplified by immunoSEQ covering 54 Vbeta and 13 Jbeta. MiXCR was run by TCRdb on the immunoSEQ multiplex PCR reads, yielding one entry per CDR3 protein. The table lists under 200,000 distinct CDR3 sequences, 94% of them singletons. The TEMRA cells underwent FACS enrichment, while the CD8+ and CD4+ T cells underwent negative isolation. Trimming shortened V by 1 base and J by 4 bases, and 5 bases separated the two germline ends. The CDR3 runs to 12 residues. CDR1 is MNHNS, CDR2 SASEGT, per germline.

The sequenced sample consisted of CD4+ T cells from PBMCs. The V gene is TRBV6-1, the J gene TRBJ2-7; D not certain. This TCR was recovered from a human donor with Susac syndrome. In DNA form, the CDR3 reads TGTGCCAGCAGTGAAGTGGTATACGAGCAGTACTTC. Translation gives CASSEVVYEQYF.